The sequence of this T cell receptor (beta chain) was determined in a study of T-cell memory formation after mild COVID-19. Study-level background: TCR clustering was largely donor specific.

General study results and limits: Mostly located in CM and EM were contracting CD4+ clones, with contracting CD8+ clones located in EMRA. The study detected some responding clones in pre-infection memory, suggesting cross-reactive memory joined.

CDR1 MGHRA and CDR2 YSYEKL come from the germline V gene. This CDR3 comprises 17 residues. The V end lost 4 bases, the J end lost 5 bases, and 23 bases lay between the germline ends. This clonotype was observed a few times. The antigen remains unidentified. It was 5'RACE with constant-segment primers that produced the TCR alpha and TCR beta cDNA libraries, which carried sample barcodes and UMIs. MiXCR, applied by TCRdb to the 5' RACE reads, yields one record per CDR3 protein. The sample lists fewer than 400,000 distinct CDR3 sequences; approximately 16% were seen once. This chain links TRBV4-1 with TRBJ1-1; D may be TRBD1 (6 bases). The receptor comes from a man aged 18 to 29 who had mild COVID-19 (a few samples of this study predate the infection). Cell type and time point are not known. Sequenced sample: PBMCs or a T cell subset sorted from them (not recorded which). CDR3 residues: CASSRDTDRLKGTEAFF. As DNA, the CDR3 is TGCGCCAGCAGCCGGGATACGGACAGACTGAAGGGGACTGAAGCTTTCTTT.